This T cell receptor beta chain was recorded in a study of T cell repertoires in cytomegalovirus infection. At the level of the study: CMV epitopes in the study were HLA-C-restricted (recently identified) and HLA-B-restricted (well studied). Public TCR beta signature analysis indicated the presence of both CMV infection and matching HLA type. Study results and caveats: What dominated the ex vivo response were HLA-C-restricted CMV-specific TCR beta clonotypes. Summed public TCR beta family frequency identified CMV carriers bearing the relevant HLA.

Of note for this clonotype: The antigen remains unidentified.

MiXCR was run by TCRdb on the reads, yielding one entry per CDR3 protein. The table includes under 500,000 distinct CDR3 sequences, 42% detected once. The CDR3 has 14 residues. V shed 3 bases and J shed 2 bases, with 9 bases lying between them. The germline gives CDR1 LNHDA, CDR2 SQIVND (reference sequence). This TCR derives from a human donor in good health (CMV status not recorded). Some clones in this sample may be carry-over from other donors' samples. This chain links TRBV19 with TRBJ2-3; D unclear. The sequences come from cultured PBMCs, collected from culture after CMV antigen stimulation. The CDR3 DNA is TGTGCCAGTAGTATCGGACGGTACACAGATACGCAGTATTTT. This translates into CASSIGRYTDTQYF.